The 10 T cell receptor beta chains below come from one sample, sequenced in a study of blood T cell repertoires in COVID-19. The table came from immunoSEQ multiplex PCR; TCRdb's copy has only in-frame clones and leaves some out. In the table there are approximately 230,000 clones, around 84% of which are singletons. Sequencing was performed on PBMCs or T cells enriched from blood (not recorded which). Receptors were obtained from a young man who had recovered from COVID-19.

The rearrangement links TRBV6-5 to TRBJ1-5; 7 nucleotides agree with TRBD1. The V gene end was trimmed by 8 bases and the J gene end by 5 bases; junction bases not matched to a gene: 6. CDR3 length: 13 amino acids. Germline V gives CDR1 MNHEY, CDR2 SVGAGI. CDR3 bases: TGTGCCAGCGGGGTTCAGGGGGATCAGCCCCAGCATTTT. It translates to CASGVQGDQPQHF.

In its sample, this clone was seen once. The gene calls are TRBV6-5 and TRBJ1-1; no clear D. The CDR3 is made up of 14 amino acids. Trimming cost V 6 bases and J 0 bases, with 11 bases left between them. The germline V gene encodes CDR1 MNHEY and CDR2 SVGAGI. CDR3 nucleotide sequence: TGTGCCAGCAGGGACTGGACGGTGAACACTGAAGCTTTCTTT. This gives the protein CASRDWTVNTEAFF.

This clone has a single count. The chain joins TRBV6-5 to TRBJ2-4; possibly TRBD1 for D (5 bases). V lost 11 bases and J 4 bases, leaving 15 bases between the germline ends. Germline lookup yields CDR1 MNHEY and CDR2 SVGAGI. This CDR3 is built from 13 residues. CDR3 protein: CASAIDRKNIQYF. The CDR3 bases are TGTGCCTCAGCGATCGACAGAAAAAACATTCAGTACTTC.

The V and J genes are TRBV7-2 and TRBJ2-7; D not certain. The CDR3 is 17 amino acids. Trimming removed 5 bases at V and 0 bases at J, with 20 bases between. Germline CDR1 reads SGHTA; CDR2 reads FQGNSA. The CDR3 is CASSPSGLPGISYEQYF. The DNA for the CDR3 is TGTGCCAGCAGCCCCAGTGGGCTGCCCGGTATCTCCTACGAGCAGTACTTC.

The chain combines TRBV20-1 with TRBJ1-6, with 11 positions matching TRBD1. Germline V CDR1 and CDR2: DFQATT, SNEGSKA (reference sequence). This CDR3 contains 14 residues. After removal of 3 bases from V and 10 bases from J, the junction contained 5 bases not matched to a gene. The DNA of the CDR3 is TGCAGTGCTAGTACCGGGACAGGGGGATCACCCCTCCACTTT. Amino acids: CSASTGTGGSPLHF.

This rearrangement joins TRBV4-1 to TRBJ2-3; 12 bases are a match to TRBD2. Looked up from germline, CDR1 is MGHRA and CDR2 is YSYEKL. CDR3 size: 17 residues. V dropped 1 base and J dropped 4; count of bases not matched to a gene: 6. The CDR3 here is CASSQAYASGRADTQYF. DNA of the CDR3: TGCGCCAGCAGCCAAGCTTATGCTAGCGGGAGGGCAGATACGCAGTATTTT.

The chain uses TRBV2 and TRBJ2-2, with 7 bases aligning to TRBD1. There are 15 residues in the CDR3. Germline values: CDR1 SNHLY, CDR2 FYNNEI. V shed 3 bases, J shed 6 bases, and the junction held 7 bases outside the gene matches. The CDR3 sequence is CASSDFRGGSGELFF. The CDR3 nucleotides read TGTGCCAGCAGTGATTTTAGAGGGGGCTCCGGGGAGCTGTTTTTT.

This chain uses TRBV11-2 with TRBJ2-1, with TRBD2 matching over 7 bases. Germline V lookup: CDR1 SGHAT, CDR2 FQNNGV. The CDR3 spans 16 residues. V dropped 5 bases and J dropped 9; count of bases not matched to a gene: 16. The CDR3 protein is CASSVLARLNRGEQFF. The CDR3 coding sequence is TGTGCCAGCAGCGTACTAGCGCGGCTTAACCGGGGTGAGCAGTTCTTC.

This chain uses TRBV3-1 (or the pseudogene TRBV3-2) with TRBJ1-2; 8 bases match TRBD1. Germline V gives CDR1 LGHDT, CDR2 YNNKEL (reference sequence). Trimming cost V 5 bases and J 1 base; bases outside gene matches: 3. The CDR3 sequence is 14 residues long. The CDR3: CASSGQGRNYGYTF. DNA for the CDR3: TGTGCCAGCAGCGGACAGGGTCGTAACTATGGCTACACCTTC.

This chain links TRBV29-1 with TRBJ2-2, with D unclear. CDR1 is SQVTM and CDR2 is ANQGSEA in the germline V gene. The CDR3 consists of 12 residues. V lost 7 bases and J 3 bases, leaving 9 bases between the germline ends. The CDR3 protein is CSAVGDTGELFF. The CDR3 DNA sequence: TGCAGCGCCGTCGGAGACACCGGGGAGCTGTTTTTT.